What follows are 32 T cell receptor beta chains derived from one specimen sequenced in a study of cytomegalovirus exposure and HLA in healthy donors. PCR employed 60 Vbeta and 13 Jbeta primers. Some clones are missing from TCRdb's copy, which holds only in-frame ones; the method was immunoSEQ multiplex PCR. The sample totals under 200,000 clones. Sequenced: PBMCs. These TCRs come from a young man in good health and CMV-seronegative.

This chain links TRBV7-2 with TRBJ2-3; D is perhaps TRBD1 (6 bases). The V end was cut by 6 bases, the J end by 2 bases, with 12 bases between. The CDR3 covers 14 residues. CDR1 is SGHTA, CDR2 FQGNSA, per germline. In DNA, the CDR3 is TGTGCCAGCAGTCGACAGGAGATCACAGATACGCAGTATTTT. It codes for CASSRQEITDTQYF.

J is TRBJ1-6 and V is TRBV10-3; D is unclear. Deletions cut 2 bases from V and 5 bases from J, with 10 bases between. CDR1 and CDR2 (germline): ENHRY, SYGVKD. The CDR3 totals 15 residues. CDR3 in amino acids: CAISEAGGNNSPLHF. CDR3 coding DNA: TGTGCCATCAGTGAGGCAGGAGGAAATAATTCACCCCTCCACTTT.

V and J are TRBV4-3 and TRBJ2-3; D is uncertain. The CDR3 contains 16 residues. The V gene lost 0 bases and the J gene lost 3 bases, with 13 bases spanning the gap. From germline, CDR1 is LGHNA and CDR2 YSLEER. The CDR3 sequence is CASSQETFVGTDTQYF. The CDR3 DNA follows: TGCGCCAGCAGCCAAGAAACCTTTGTCGGGACAGATACGCAGTATTTT.

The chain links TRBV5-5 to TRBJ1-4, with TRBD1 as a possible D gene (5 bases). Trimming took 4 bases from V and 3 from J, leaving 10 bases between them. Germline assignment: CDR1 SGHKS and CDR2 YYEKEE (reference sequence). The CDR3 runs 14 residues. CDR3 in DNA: TGTGCCAGCAGCCCAGGGACTCCTAATGAAAAACTGTTTTTT. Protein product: CASSPGTPNEKLFF.

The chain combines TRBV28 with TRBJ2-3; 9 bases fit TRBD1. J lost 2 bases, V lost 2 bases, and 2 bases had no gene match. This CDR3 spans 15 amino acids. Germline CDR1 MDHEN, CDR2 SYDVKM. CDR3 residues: CASSLRQGVTDTQYF. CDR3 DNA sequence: TGTGCCAGCAGTTTACGACAGGGGGTCACAGATACGCAGTATTTT.

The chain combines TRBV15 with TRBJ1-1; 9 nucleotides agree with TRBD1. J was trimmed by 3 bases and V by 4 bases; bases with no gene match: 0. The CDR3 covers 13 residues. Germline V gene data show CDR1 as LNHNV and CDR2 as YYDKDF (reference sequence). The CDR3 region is CATSNRGHTEAFF. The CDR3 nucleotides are TGTGCCACCAGCAACAGGGGGCACACTGAAGCTTTCTTT.

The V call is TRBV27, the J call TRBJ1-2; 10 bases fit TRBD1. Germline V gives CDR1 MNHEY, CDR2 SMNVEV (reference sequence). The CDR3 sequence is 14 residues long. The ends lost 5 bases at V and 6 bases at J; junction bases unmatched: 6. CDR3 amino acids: CASSGTGTGDGYTF. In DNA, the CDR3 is TGTGCCAGCAGTGGGACCGGGACAGGGGATGGCTACACCTTC.

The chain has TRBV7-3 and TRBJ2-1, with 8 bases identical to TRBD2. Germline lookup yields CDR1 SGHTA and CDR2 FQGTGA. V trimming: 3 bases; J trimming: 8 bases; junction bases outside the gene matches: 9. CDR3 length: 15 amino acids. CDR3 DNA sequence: TGTGCCAGCAGCTTGGGAGCGGGAGAATGGGATGAGCAGTTCTTC. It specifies CASSLGAGEWDEQFF. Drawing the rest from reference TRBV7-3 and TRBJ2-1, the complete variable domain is GAGVSQTPSNKVTEKGKYVELRCDPISGHTALYWYRQSLGQGPEFLIYFQGTGAADDSGLPNDRFFAVRPEGSVSTLKIQRTERGDSAVYLCASSLGAGEWDEQFFGPGTRLTVL.

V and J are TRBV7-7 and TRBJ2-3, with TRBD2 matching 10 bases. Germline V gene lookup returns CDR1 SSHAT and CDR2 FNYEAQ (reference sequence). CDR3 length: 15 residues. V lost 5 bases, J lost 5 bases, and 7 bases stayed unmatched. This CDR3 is CASSIGTSVQDTQYF. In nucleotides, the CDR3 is TGTGCCAGCAGCATCGGGACTAGCGTTCAAGATACGCAGTATTTT.

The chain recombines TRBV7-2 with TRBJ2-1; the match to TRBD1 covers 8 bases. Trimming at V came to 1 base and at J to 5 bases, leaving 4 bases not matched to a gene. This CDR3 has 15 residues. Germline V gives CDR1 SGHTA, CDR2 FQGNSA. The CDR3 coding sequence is TGTGCCAGCAGCTTAGTAACAGGGGGTAACAATGAGCAGTTCTTC. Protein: CASSLVTGGNNEQFF.

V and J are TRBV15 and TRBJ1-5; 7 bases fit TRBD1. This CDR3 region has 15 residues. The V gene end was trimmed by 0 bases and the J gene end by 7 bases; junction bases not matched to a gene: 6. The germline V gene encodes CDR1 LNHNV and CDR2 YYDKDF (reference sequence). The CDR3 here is CATSRDLTGRQPQHF. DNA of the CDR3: TGTGCCACCAGCAGAGACCTGACAGGGAGGCAGCCCCAGCATTTT.

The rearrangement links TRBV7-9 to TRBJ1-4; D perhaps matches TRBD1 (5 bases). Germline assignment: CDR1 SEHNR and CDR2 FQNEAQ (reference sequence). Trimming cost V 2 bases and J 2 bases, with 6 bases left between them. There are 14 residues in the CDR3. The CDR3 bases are TGTGCCAGCAGCTTATCAGGGACTAATGAAAAACTGTTTTTT. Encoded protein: CASSLSGTNEKLFF.

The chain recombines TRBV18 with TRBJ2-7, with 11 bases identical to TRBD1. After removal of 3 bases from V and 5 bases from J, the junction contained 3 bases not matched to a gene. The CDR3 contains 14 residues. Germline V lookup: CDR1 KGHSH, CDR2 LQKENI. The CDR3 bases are TGTGCCAGCTCACCCCGGACAGGGGGCGACGAGCAGTACTTC. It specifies CASSPRTGGDEQYF. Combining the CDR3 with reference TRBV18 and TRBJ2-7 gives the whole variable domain NAGVMQNPRHLVRRRGQEARLRCSPMKGHSHVYWYRQLPEEGLKFMVYLQKENIIDESGMPKERFSAEFPKEGPSILRIQQVVRGDSAAYFCASSPRTGGDEQYFGPGTRLTVT.

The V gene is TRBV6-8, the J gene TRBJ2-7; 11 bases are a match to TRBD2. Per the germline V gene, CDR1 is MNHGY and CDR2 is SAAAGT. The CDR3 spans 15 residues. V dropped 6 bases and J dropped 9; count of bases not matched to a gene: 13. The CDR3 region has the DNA TGTGCCAGCAGCTCCGGTAGCGGGAGGGCCAAAGCGCAGTACTTC. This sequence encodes CASSSGSGRAKAQYF.

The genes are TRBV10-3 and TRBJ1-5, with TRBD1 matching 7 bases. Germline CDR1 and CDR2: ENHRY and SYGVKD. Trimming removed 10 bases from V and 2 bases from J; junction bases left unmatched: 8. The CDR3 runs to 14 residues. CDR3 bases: TGTGCCACCCAAGGACAGGCAGGCAATCAGCCCCAGCATTTT. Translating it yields CATQGQAGNQPQHF.

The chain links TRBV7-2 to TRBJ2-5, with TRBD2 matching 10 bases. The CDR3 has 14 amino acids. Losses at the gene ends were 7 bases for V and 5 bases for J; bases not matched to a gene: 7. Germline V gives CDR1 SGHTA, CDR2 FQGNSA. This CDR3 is CASNKREGGETQYF. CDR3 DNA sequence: TGTGCCAGCAACAAGCGGGAGGGGGGCGAGACCCAGTACTTC. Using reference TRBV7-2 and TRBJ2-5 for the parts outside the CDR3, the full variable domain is GAGVSQSPSNKVTEKGKDVELRCDPISGHTALYWYRQSLGQGLEFLIYFQGNSAPDKSGLPSDRFSAERTGGSVSTLTIQRTQQEDSAVYLCASNKREGGETQYFGPGTRLLVL.

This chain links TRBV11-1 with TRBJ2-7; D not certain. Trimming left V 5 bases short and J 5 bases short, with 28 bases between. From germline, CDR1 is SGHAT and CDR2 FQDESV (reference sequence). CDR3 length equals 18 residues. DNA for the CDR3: TGTGCCAGCAGCAAGGAAACATTGGGCCTCTTAGGTCTCGACGAGCAGTACTTC. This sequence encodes CASSKETLGLLGLDEQYF.

The CDR3 nucleotides read TGTGCCAGCAGCCCTCAGGGGCTGGCTGAAGCTTTCTTT. Protein sequence: CASSPQGLAEAFF. V and J are TRBV27 and TRBJ1-1; D is possibly TRBD1 (6 bases). The germline V gene has CDR1 MNHEY and CDR2 SMNVEV (reference sequence). This CDR3 is built from 13 residues. Trimming took off 6 bases at V and 6 bases at J, with 14 bases between the two ends.

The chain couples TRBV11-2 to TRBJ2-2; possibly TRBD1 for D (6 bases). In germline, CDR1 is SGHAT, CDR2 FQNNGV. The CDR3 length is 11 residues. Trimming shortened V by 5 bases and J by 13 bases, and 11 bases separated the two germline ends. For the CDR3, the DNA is TGTGCCAGCAGCCCAGGGGTAGGGCTGTTTTTT. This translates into CASSPGVGLFF.

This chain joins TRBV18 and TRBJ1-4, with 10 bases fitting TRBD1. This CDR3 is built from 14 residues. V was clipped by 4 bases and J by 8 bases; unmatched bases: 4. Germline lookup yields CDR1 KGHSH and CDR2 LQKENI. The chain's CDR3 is CASSLGQGEEKLFF. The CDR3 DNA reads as TGTGCCAGCTCACTCGGACAGGGGGAAGAAAAACTGTTTTTT.

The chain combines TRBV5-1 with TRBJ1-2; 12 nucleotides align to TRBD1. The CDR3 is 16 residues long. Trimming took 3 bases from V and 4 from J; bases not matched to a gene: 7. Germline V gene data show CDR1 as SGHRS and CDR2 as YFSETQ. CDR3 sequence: CASSSGTGGAFYGYTF. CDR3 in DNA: TGCGCCAGCAGCTCCGGGACAGGGGGCGCATTCTATGGCTACACCTTC.

The CDR3: CASSLVNTGELFF. The CDR3 nucleotides read TGTGCCAGCAGCCTCGTTAACACCGGGGAGCTGTTTTTT. V is TRBV14 and J is TRBJ2-2; D is unclear. From germline, CDR1 is SGHDN and CDR2 FVKESK. The CDR3 is 13 residues long. Trimming left V 4 bases short and J 2 bases short, with 5 bases between.

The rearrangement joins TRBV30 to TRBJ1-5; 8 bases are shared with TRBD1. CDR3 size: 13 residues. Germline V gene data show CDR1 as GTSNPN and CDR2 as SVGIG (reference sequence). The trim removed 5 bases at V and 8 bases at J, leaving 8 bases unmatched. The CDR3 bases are TGTGCCTGGGGCAGGGGGCTAAACGAGCCCCAGCATTTT. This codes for CAWGRGLNEPQHF. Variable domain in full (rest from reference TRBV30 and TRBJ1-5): SQTIHQWPATLVQPVGSPLSLECTVEGTSNPNLYWYRQAAGRGLQLLFYSVGIGQISSEVPQNLSASRPQDRQFILSSKKLLLSDSGFYLCAWGRGLNEPQHFGDGTRLSIL.

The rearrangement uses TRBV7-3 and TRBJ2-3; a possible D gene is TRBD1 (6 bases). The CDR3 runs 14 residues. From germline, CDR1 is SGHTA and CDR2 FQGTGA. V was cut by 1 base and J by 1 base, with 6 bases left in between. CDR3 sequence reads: CASSLKGGTDTQYF. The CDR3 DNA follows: TGTGCCAGCAGCTTAAAGGGGGGCACAGATACGCAGTATTTT.

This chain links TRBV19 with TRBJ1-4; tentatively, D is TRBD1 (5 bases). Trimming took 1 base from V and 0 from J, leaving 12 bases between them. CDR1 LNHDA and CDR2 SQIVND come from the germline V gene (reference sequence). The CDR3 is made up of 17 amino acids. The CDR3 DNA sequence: TGTGCCAGTAGTATAGGATGGCGGGGGACAACTAATGAAAAACTGTTTTTT. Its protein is CASSIGWRGTTNEKLFF.

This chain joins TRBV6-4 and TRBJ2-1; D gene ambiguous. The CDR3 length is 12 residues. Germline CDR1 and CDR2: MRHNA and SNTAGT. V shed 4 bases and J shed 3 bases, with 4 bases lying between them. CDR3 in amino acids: CASSAGYNEQFF. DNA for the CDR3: TGTGCCAGCAGTGCAGGCTACAATGAGCAGTTCTTC.

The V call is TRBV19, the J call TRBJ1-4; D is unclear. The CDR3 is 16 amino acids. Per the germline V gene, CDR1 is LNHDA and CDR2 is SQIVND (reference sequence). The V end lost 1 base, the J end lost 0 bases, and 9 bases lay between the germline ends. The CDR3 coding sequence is TGTGCCAGTAGTATAGCCCGGGATACAACTAATGAAAAACTGTTTTTT. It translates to CASSIARDTTNEKLFF.

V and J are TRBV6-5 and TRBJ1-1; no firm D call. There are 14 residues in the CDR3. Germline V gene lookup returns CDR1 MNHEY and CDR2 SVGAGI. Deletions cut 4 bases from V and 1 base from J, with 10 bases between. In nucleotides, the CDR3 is TGTGCCAGCAGTTTCTCTAACACGAACACTGAAGCTTTCTTT. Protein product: CASSFSNTNTEAFF.

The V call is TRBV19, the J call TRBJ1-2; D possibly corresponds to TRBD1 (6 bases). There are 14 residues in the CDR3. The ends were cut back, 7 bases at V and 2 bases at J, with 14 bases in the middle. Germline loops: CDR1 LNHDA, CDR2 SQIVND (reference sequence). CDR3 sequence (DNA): TGTGCCAGTACGACAGGTGCCTCCAACTATGGCTACACCTTC. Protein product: CASTTGASNYGYTF.

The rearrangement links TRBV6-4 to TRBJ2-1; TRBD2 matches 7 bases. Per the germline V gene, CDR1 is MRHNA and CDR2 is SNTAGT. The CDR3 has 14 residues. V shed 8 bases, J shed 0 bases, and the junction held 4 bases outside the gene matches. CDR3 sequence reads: CASSAGSSYNEQFF. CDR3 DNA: TGTGCCAGCTCAGCGGGGAGCTCCTACAATGAGCAGTTCTTC.

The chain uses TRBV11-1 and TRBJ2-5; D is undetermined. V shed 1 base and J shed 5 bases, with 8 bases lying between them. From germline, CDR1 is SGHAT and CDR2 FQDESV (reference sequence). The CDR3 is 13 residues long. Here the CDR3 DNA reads TGTGCCAGCAGCTTAGAAGCCCACGAGACCCAGTACTTC. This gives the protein CASSLEAHETQYF.

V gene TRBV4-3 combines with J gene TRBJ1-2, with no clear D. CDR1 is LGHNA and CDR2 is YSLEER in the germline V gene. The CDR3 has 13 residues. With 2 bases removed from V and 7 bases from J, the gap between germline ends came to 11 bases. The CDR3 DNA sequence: TGCGCCAGCAGCCAACACGGACTTTTTGGCTACACCTTC. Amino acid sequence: CASSQHGLFGYTF.